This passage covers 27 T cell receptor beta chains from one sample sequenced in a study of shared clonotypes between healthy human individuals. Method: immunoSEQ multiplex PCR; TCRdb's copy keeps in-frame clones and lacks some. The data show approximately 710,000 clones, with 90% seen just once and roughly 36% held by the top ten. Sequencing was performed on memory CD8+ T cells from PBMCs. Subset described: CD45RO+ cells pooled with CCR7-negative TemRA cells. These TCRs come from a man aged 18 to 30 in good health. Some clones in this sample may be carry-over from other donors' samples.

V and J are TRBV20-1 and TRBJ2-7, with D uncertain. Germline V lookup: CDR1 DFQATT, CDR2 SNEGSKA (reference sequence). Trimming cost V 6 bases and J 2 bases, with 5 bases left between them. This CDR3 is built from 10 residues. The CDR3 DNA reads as TGCAGTGCCAGTGCCTACGAGCAGTACTTC. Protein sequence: CSASAYEQYF.

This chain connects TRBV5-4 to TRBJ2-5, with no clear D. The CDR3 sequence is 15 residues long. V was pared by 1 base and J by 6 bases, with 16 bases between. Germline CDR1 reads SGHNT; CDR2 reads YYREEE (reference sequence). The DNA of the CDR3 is TGTGCCAGCAGCTTGTATAAGCCGAGTATGCAGACCCAGTACTTC. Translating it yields CASSLYKPSMQTQYF.

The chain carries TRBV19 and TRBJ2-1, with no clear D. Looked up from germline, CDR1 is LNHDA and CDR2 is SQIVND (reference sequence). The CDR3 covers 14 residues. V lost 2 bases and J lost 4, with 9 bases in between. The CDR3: CASSIWNRYNEQFF. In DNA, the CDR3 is TGTGCCAGTAGTATATGGAACCGGTACAATGAGCAGTTCTTC.

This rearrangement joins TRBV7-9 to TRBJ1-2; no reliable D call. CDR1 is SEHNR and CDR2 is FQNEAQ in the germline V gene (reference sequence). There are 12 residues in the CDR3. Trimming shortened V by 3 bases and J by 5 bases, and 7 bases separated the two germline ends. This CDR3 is CASSLGEYGYTF. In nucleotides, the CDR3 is TGTGCCAGCAGCTTGGGAGAATATGGCTACACCTTC.

The CDR3 region has the DNA TGTGCCAGCAGCCTTAGACTAGCGGGACCCTCCTACGAGCAGTACTTC. It translates to CASSLRLAGPSYEQYF. The chain recombines TRBV14 with TRBJ2-7, with 11 bases identical to TRBD2. V shed 4 bases and J 0 bases; nucleotides not matched to a gene: 5. The CDR3 totals 16 residues. Germline CDR1 is SGHDN and CDR2 is FVKESK. Full variable domain (missing parts from reference TRBV14 and TRBJ2-7): EAGVTQFPSHSVIEKGQTVTLRCDPISGHDNLYWYRRVMGKEIKFLLHFVKESKQDESGMPNNRFLAERTGGTYSTLKVQPAELEDSGVYFCASSLRLAGPSYEQYFGPGTRLTVT.

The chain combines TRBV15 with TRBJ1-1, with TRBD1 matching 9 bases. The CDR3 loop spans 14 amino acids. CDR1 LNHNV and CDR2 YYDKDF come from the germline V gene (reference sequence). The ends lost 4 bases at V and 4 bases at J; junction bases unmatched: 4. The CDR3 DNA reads TGTGCCACCAGCACAGGGACAGGGAGCACTGAAGCTTTCTTT. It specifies CATSTGTGSTEAFF.

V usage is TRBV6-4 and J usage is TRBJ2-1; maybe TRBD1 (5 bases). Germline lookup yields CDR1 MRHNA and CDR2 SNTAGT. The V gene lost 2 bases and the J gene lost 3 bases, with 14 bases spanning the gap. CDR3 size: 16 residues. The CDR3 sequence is CASSDRGTDLYNEQFF. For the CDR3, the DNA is TGTGCCAGCAGTGACAGGGGTACAGACCTCTACAATGAGCAGTTCTTC.

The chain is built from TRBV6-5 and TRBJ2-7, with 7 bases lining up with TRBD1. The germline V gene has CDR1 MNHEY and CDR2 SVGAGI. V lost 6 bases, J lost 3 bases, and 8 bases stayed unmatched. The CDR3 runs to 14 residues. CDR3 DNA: TGTGCCAGCAGAAACCGGGACAGCGTCTACGAGCAGTACTTC. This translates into CASRNRDSVYEQYF.

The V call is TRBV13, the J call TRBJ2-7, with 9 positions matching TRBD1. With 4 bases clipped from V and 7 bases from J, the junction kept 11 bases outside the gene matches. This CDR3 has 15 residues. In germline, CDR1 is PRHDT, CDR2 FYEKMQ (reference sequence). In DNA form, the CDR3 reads TGTGCCAGCAGCTCTTGGACAGGGGACACAGGGGAGCAGTACTTC. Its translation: CASSSWTGDTGEQYF. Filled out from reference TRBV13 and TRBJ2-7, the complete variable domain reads AAGVIQSPRHLIKEKRETATLKCYPIPRHDTVYWYQQGPGQDPQFLISFYEKMQSDKGSIPDRFSAQQFSDYHSELNMSSLELGDSALYFCASSSWTGDTGEQYFGPGTRLTVT.

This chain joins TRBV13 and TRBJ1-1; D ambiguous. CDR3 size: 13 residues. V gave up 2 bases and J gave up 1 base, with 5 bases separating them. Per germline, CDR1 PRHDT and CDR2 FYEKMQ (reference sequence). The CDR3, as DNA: TGTGCCAGCAGCTTACGGAGGAACACTGAAGCTTTCTTT. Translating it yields CASSLRRNTEAFF.

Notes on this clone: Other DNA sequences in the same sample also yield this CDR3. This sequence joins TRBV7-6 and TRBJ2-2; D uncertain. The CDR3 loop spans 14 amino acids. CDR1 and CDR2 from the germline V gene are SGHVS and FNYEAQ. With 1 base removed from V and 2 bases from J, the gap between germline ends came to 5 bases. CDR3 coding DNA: TGTGCCAGCAGCTTAGGGGGAAACACCGGGGAGCTGTTTTTT. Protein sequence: CASSLGGNTGELFF.

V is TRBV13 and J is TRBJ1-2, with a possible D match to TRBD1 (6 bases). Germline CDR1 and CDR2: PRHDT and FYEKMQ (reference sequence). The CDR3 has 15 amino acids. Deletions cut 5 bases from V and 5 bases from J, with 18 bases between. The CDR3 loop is CASSINNRVWYGYTF. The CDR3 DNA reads TGTGCCAGCAGCATTAACAACAGGGTGTGGTATGGCTACACCTTC.

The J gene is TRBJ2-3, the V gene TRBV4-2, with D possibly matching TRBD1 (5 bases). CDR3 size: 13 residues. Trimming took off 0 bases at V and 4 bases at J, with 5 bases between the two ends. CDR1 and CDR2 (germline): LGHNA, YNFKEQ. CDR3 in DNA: TGTGCCAGCAGCCAAGAAGGGGCAGATACGCAGTATTTT. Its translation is CASSQEGADTQYF.

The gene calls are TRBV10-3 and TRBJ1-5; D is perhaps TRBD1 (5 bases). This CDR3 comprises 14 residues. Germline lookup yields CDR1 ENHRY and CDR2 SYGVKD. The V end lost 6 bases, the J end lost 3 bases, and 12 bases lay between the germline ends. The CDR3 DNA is TGTGCCATCAGCTTGGGGGGATTCAATCAGCCCCAGCATTTT. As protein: CAISLGGFNQPQHF.

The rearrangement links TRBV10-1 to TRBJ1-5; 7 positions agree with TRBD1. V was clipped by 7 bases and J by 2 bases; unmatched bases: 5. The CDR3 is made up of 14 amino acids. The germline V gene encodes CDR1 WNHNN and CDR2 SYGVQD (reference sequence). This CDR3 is CASINRGGNQPQHF. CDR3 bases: TGCGCCAGCATTAACAGGGGCGGCAATCAGCCCCAGCATTTT.

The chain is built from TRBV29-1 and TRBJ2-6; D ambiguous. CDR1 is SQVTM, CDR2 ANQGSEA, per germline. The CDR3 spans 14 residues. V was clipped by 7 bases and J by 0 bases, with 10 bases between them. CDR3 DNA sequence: TGCAGCGCCCAGGTTAACTCTGGGGCCAACGTCCTGACTTTC. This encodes CSAQVNSGANVLTF.

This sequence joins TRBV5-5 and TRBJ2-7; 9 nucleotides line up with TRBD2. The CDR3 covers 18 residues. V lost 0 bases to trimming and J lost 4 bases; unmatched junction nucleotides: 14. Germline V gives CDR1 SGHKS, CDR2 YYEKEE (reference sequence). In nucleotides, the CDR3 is TGTGCCAGCAGCTTGGCCTCGGCGGGAGGGCCGTCAGTGTACGAGCAGTACTTC. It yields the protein CASSLASAGGPSVYEQYF.

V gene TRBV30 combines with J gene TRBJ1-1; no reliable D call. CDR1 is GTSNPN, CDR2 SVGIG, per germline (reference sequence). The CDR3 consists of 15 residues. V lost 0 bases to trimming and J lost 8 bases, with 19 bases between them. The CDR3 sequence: CAWSVEPRVKPEAFF. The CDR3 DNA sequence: TGTGCCTGGAGTGTTGAACCGCGGGTAAAACCCGAAGCTTTCTTT.

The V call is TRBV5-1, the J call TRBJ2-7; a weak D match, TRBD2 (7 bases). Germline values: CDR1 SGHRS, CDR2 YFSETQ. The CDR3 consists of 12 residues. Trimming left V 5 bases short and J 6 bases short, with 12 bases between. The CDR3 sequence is CASSLGGLEQYF. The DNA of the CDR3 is TGCGCCAGCAGTCTCGGGGGGCTCGAGCAGTACTTC.

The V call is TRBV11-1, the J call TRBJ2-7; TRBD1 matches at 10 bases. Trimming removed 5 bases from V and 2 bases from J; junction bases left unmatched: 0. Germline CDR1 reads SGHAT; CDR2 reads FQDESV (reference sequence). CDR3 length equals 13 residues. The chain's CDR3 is CASSGQGAYEQYF. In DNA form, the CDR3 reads TGTGCCAGCAGCGGACAGGGGGCCTACGAGCAGTACTTC. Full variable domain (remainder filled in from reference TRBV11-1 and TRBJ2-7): EAEVAQSPRYKITEKSQAVAFWCDPISGHATLYWYRQILGQGPELLVQFQDESVVDDSQLPKDRFSAERLKGVDSTLKIQPAELGDSAMYLCASSGQGAYEQYFGPGTRLTVT.

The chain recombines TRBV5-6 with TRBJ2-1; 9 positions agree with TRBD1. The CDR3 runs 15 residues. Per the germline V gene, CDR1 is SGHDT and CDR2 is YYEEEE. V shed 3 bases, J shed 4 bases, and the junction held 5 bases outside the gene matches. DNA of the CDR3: TGTGCCAGCAGCTCGGACAGGGGCATTTACAATGAGCAGTTCTTC. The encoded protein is CASSSDRGIYNEQFF.

The CDR3 loop is CASSFWDRGLTDTQYF. DNA of the CDR3: TGTGCCAGCAGCTTTTGGGACAGGGGGCTTACAGATACGCAGTATTTT. The chain has TRBV5-6 and TRBJ2-3, with TRBD1 matching 12 bases. V was clipped by 2 bases and J by 3 bases; unmatched bases: 4. CDR3 size: 16 residues. Germline V gives CDR1 SGHDT, CDR2 YYEEEE.

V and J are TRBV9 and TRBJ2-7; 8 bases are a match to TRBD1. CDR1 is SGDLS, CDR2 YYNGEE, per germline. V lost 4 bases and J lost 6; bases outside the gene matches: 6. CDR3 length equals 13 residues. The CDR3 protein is CASSPDRAGEQYF. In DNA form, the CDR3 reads TGTGCCAGCAGCCCGGACAGGGCGGGCGAGCAGTACTTC.

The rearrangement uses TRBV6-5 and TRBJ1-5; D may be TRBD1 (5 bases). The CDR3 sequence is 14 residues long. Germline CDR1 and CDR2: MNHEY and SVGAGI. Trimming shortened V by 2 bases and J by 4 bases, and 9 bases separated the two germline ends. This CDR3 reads CASSYRGPNQPQHF. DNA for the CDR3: TGTGCCAGCAGTTACAGGGGACCGAATCAGCCCCAGCATTTT.

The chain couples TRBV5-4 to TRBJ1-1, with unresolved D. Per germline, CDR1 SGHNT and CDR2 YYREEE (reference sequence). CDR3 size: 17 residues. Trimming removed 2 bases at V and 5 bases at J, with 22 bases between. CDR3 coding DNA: TGTGCCAGCAGCTTCAATGGGAAAGCGGCGTTCGGGACTGAAGCTTTCTTT. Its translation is CASSFNGKAAFGTEAFF.

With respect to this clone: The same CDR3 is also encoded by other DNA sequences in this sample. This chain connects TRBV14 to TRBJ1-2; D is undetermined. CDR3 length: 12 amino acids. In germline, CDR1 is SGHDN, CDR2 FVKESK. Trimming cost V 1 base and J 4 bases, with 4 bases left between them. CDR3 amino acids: CASSQGGYGYTF. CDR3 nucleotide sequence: TGTGCCAGCAGCCAAGGCGGCTATGGCTACACCTTC.

The CDR3 nucleotides are TGTGCCAGCAGTTCCCGGGACAGAAACTACGAGCAGTACTTC. Its protein product is CASSSRDRNYEQYF. J is TRBJ2-7 and V is TRBV28, with 7 nucleotides matching TRBD1. CDR1 and CDR2 (germline): MDHEN, SYDVKM. V shed 4 bases, J shed 3 bases, and the junction held 6 bases outside the gene matches. This CDR3 spans 14 amino acids.